These 4 T cell receptor beta chains came from one sample sequenced in a study of blood T cell repertoires in COVID-19. Measured with immunoSEQ multiplex PCR; TCRdb has only the in-frame clones, and not every one. Of hundreds of thousands of clones detected, around 84% appear once; the ten largest clones hold around 1.9%. Sequencing input: PBMCs or T cells enriched from blood (not recorded which). The receptors stem from a woman aged 30 to 39 who had been exposed to COVID-19.

The V and J genes are TRBV3-1 (or the pseudogene TRBV3-2) and TRBJ1-6; D gene ambiguous. This CDR3 is 17 amino acids long. Trimming shortened V by 0 bases and J by 9 bases, and 18 bases separated the two germline ends. Germline loops: CDR1 LGHDT, CDR2 YNNKEL (reference sequence). The CDR3 protein is CASSQEYVRGSRSPLHF. In DNA, the CDR3 is TGTGCCAGCAGCCAAGAATACGTGAGAGGGAGTCGTTCACCCCTCCACTTT.

The chain links TRBV28 to TRBJ2-2; unclear D gene. Germline CDR1 MDHEN, CDR2 SYDVKM. V was trimmed by 6 bases and J by 6 bases, leaving 11 bases between them. The CDR3 is 13 amino acids. The CDR3 sequence: CASSQRGSGELFF. The CDR3 DNA is TGTGCCAGCAGCCAGCGAGGATCCGGGGAGCTGTTTTTT.

The V call is TRBV13, the J call TRBJ2-2, with TRBD1 identical over 11 bases. The CDR3 has 16 amino acids. Germline V lookup: CDR1 PRHDT, CDR2 FYEKMQ (reference sequence). Unmatched junction bases numbered 9, after V lost 5 bases and J lost 7 bases. DNA for the CDR3: TGTGCCAGCAGCCCCAAGGGACAGGGGGTGATCGGGGAGCTGTTTTTT. This translates into CASSPKGQGVIGELFF.

This chain uses TRBV5-6 with TRBJ1-2; TRBD1 aligns across 8 bases. Germline V gene data show CDR1 as SGHDT and CDR2 as YYEEEE. The length of the CDR3 is 13 residues. V was clipped by 2 bases and J by 7 bases; unmatched bases: 4. This chain's CDR3 is CASSFTGGGGYTF. Written as DNA, the CDR3 is TGTGCCAGCAGCTTCACAGGGGGAGGTGGCTACACCTTC.